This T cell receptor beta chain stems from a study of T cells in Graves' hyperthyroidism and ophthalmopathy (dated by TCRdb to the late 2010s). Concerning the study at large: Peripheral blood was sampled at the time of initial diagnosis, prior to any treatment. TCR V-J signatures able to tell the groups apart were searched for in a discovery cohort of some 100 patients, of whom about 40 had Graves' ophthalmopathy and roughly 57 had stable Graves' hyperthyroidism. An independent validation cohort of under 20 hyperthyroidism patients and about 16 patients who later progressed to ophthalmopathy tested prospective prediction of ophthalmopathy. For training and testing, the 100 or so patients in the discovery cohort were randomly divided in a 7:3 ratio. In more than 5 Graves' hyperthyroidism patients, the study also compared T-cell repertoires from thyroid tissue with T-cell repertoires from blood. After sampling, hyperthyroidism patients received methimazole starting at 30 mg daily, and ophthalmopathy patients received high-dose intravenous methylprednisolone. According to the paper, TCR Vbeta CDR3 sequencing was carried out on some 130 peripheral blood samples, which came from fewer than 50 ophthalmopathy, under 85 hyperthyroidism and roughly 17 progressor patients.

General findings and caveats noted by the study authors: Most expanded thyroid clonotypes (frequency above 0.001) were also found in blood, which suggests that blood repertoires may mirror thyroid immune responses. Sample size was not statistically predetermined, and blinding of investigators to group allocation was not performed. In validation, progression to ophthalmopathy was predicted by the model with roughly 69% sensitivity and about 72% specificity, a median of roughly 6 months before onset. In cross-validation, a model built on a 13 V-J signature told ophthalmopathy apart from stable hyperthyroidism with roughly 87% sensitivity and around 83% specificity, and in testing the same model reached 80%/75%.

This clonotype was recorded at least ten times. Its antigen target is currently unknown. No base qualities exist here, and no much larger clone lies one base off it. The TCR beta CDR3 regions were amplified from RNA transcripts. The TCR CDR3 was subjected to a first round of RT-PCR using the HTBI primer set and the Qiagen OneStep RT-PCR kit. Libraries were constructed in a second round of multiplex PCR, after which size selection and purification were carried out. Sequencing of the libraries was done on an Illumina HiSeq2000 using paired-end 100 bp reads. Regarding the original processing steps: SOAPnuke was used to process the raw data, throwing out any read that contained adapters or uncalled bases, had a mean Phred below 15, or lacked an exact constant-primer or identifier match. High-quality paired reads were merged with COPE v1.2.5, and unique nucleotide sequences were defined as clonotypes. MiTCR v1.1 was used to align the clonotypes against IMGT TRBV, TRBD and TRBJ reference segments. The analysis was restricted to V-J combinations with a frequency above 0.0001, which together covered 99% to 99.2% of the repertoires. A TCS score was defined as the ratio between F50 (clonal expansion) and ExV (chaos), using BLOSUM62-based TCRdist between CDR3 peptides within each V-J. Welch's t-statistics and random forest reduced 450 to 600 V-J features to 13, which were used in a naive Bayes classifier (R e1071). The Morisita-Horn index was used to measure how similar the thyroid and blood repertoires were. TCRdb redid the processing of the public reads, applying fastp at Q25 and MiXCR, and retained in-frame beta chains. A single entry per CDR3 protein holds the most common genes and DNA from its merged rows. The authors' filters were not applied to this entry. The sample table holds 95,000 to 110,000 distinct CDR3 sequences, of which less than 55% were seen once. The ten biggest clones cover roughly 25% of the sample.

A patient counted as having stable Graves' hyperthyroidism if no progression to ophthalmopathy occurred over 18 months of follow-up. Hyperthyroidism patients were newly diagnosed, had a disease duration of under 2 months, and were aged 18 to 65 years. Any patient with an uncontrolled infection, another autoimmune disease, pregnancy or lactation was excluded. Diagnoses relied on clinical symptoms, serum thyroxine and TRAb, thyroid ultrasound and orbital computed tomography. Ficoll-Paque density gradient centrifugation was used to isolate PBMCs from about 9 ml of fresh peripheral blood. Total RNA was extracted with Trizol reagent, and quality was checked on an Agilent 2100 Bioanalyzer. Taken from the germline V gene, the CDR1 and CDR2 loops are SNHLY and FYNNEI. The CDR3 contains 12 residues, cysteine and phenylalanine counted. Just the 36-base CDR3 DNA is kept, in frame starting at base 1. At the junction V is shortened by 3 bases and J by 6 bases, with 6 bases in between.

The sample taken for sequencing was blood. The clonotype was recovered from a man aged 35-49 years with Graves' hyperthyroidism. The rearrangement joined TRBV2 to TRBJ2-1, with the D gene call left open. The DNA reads TGTGCCAGCAGTGATTTCGGCAATGAGCAGTTCTTC. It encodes CASSDFGNEQFF.